The clone carrying this T cell receptor beta chain was detected a few times. Its antigen is not identified. This sample is part of a study of read filtering for tumor transcriptome and immune sequencing. Across the study: Mean patient age was approximately 66 years, range roughly 40 to 80; 17 to 20 male, more than 11 female. General study results and limits: Around 84% of IR-seq clonotypes had one read, totaling roughly 3.5% of reads; RNA-seq: about 69% and 49%. RNA-seq captured clonotypes less deeply and reliably than IR-seq. IR-seq and RNA-seq agreed better without single-read clonotypes.

Germline V gives CDR1 SGHDN, CDR2 FVKESK. Trimming left V 4 bases short and J 1 base short, with 17 bases between. The CDR3 covers 16 residues. From approximately 430 ng of RNA, a library with molecular barcoded alpha/delta and beta/gamma adaptors was made. Via MiXCR, TCRdb re-called the reads, giving one row per CDR3 protein. This table holds fewer than 75,000 distinct CDR3 sequences, 20% to 25% found once. This TCR was recovered from a donor at least 40 years old with multiple myeloma. Sequenced material: a population of CD138-negative cells sorted from bone marrow. V usage is TRBV14 and J usage is TRBJ2-7; D remains ambiguous. As DNA, the CDR3 is TGTGCCAGCAGCCCGCGGACCCGCAGCAGATCCTACGAGCAGTACTTC. This codes for CASSPRTRSRSYEQYF. Full variable domain (remainder filled in from reference TRBV14 and TRBJ2-7): EAGVTQFPSHSVIEKGQTVTLRCDPISGHDNLYWYRRVMGKEIKFLLHFVKESKQDESGMPNNRFLAERTGGTYSTLKVQPAELEDSGVYFCASSPRTRSRSYEQYFGPGTRLTVT.